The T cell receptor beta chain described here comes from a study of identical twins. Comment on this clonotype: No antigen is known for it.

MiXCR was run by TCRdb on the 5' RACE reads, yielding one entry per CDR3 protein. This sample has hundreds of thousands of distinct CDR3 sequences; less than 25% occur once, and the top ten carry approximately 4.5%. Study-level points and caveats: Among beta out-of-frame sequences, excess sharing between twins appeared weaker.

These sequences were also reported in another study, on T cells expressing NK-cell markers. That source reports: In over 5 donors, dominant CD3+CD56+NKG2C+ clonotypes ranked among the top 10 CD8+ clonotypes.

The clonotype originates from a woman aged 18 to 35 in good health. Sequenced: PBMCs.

The CDR3 DNA reads TGTGCCAGCAGCCGGTCGTGGAACACTGAAGCTTTCTTT. It encodes CASSRSWNTEAFF. The chain couples TRBV7-9 to TRBJ1-1; D remains unclear. The CDR3 has 13 amino acids. Trimming left V 5 bases short and J 1 base short, with 8 bases between. The V gene's germline CDR1 is SEHNR and CDR2 FQNEAQ (reference sequence).